A selection of T cell receptor beta chains follows, all from one sample in a study of blood T cells in healthy people across ages. TCRdb reprocessed the 5' RACE reads with MiXCR, giving one entry per CDR3 protein. The data show some 760,000 distinct CDR3 sequences, 20% to 25% seen once. This sample also belongs to another study, concerning T cells of mothers and their children.

Input material: blood. The source of these receptors is a boy aged 5-17 years in good health. CDR3s include the opening cysteine and the closing phenylalanine or tryptophan. Each record gives: V gene, clone size, J gene, D gene, CDR3 length, CDR3 protein, CDR3 DNA. A D gene is named only where the DNA matches it firmly. Expanded clones get a size class; other rows say once, few or many, or leave the size out.

>TRBV29-1|.|TRBJ2-3|.|13
CSVDGSGTDTQYF
TGCAGCGTTGACGGGTCGGGCACAGATACGCAGTATTTT
>TRBV5-1|few|TRBJ1-1|.|13
CASSYGTQNEAFF
TGCGCCAGCAGCTACGGGACACAAAACGAAGCTTTCTTT
>TRBV6-6|.|TRBJ2-7|.|12
CASSGRRDEQYF
TGTGCCAGCAGCGGGAGAAGAGACGAGCAGTACTTC
>TRBV9|.|TRBJ2-5|TRBD2|15
CASSVEGSGGETQYF
TGTGCCAGCAGCGTAGAGGGTAGCGGGGGGGAGACCCAGTACTTC
>TRBV27|.|TRBJ2-2|.|17
CASSLEVGTHTTGELFF
TGTGCCAGCAGTTTAGAAGTCGGAACCCACACCACCGGGGAGCTGTTTTTT
>TRBV20-1|.|TRBJ2-7|TRBD2|16
CSARDLSSGLTYEQYF
TGCAGTGCTAGAGATCTCTCTAGCGGGCTCACCTACGAGCAGTACTTC
>TRBV29-1|many|TRBJ2-1|.|15
CSVAPSGALSGEQFF
TGCAGCGTCGCCCCCAGCGGAGCACTCTCCGGTGAGCAGTTCTTC
>TRBV4-2|few|TRBJ2-3|TRBD2|16
CASSQMGLAGTDTQYF
TGTGCCAGCAGCCAGATGGGACTAGCGGGCACAGATACGCAGTATTTT
>TRBV5-1|.|TRBJ1-4|.|15
CASSLGQIDNEKLFF
TGCGCCAGCAGCTTGGGACAGATTGATAATGAAAAACTGTTTTTT
>TRBV12-3/TRBV12-4|.|TRBJ2-7|.|12
CASTNRGYEQYF
TGTGCCAGCACCAATAGAGGCTACGAGCAGTACTTC
>TRBV27|.|TRBJ1-2|TRBD1|15
CASNPTGAGYYGYTF
TGTGCCAGCAACCCGACAGGGGCAGGGTACTATGGCTACACCTTC
>TRBV7-9|.|TRBJ1-4|.|16
CASSLSQGTIKEKLFF
TGTGCCAGCAGCTTATCACAGGGAACTATAAAAGAAAAACTGTTTTTT
>TRBV20-1|.|TRBJ2-1|TRBD2|17
CSARSLAGGSLYNEQFF
TGCAGTGCTAGAAGTCTAGCGGGAGGTTCATTGTACAATGAGCAGTTCTTC
>TRBV12-3/TRBV12-4|few|TRBJ1-6|.|17
CASSSGGTSSYNSPLHF
TGTGCCAGCAGCTCCGGGGGCACTAGCTCCTATAATTCACCCCTCCACTTT
>TRBV4-3|.|TRBJ2-7|.|18
CASSQDAGVGYVGYEQYF
TGCGCCAGCAGCCAAGATGCTGGAGTGGGCTATGTTGGATACGAGCAGTACTTC
>TRBV28|.|TRBJ2-7|.|12
CASSLWTYEQYF
TGTGCCAGCAGTTTATGGACCTACGAGCAGTACTTC
>TRBV28|.|TRBJ1-2|.|14
CASSFKGYGYGYTF
TGTGCCAGCAGTTTCAAGGGGTATGGCTATGGCTACACCTTC
>TRBV28|.|TRBJ2-7|.|14
CASSLAGYIYEQYF
TGTGCCAGCAGTCTAGCAGGATACATCTACGAGCAGTACTTC
>TRBV20-1|.|TRBJ1-1|.|16
CSARPATGPVNTEAFF
TGCAGTGCTAGGCCCGCGACAGGCCCGGTGAACACTGAAGCTTTCTTT
>TRBV5-1|.|TRBJ2-7|TRBD1|12
CASAGTGLEQYF
TGCGCCAGCGCCGGGACAGGGCTCGAGCAGTACTTC
>TRBV20-1|.|TRBJ2-1|.|10
CSAGENEQFF
TGCAGTGCTGGCGAGAATGAGCAGTTCTTC
>TRBV6-6|.|TRBJ2-1|.|13
CASSYREDSEQFF
TGTGCCAGCAGTTACAGGGAGGACTCGGAGCAGTTCTTC
>TRBV10-2|few|TRBJ2-1|TRBD1|15
CASSGKTGSYNEQFF
TGCGCCAGCAGTGGGAAGACAGGGTCCTACAATGAGCAGTTCTTC
>TRBV4-1|.|TRBJ1-2|.|15
CASSQETGSLHGYTF
TGCGCCAGCAGCCAGGAAACCGGGTCTCTTCATGGCTACACCTTC
>TRBV3-1|.|TRBJ2-7|TRBD2|14
CASSPEGLAFEQYF
TGTGCCAGCAGCCCCGAGGGACTAGCGTTCGAGCAGTACTTC
>TRBV7-9|.|TRBJ2-7|.|14
CASSPLGGTYEQYF
TGTGCCAGCAGCCCCTTGGGGGGAACCTACGAGCAGTACTTC
>TRBV7-9|.|TRBJ2-7|.|11
CASRSSVEQYF
TGTGCCAGCAGATCTAGCGTCGAGCAGTACTTC
>TRBV5-1|few|TRBJ2-5|.|14
CASSSSVGMETQYF
TGCGCCAGCAGCTCGTCCGTGGGGATGGAGACCCAGTACTTC
>TRBV12-3/TRBV12-4|.|TRBJ1-3|.|11
CASSFEDTIYF
TGTGCCAGCAGTTTTGAGGACACCATATATTTT
>TRBV12-3/TRBV12-4|few|TRBJ2-7|.|12
CASSPARYEQYF
TGTGCCAGCAGTCCGGCCCGCTACGAGCAGTACTTC
>TRBV2|.|TRBJ2-2|.|12
CASSGGGGELFF
TGTGCCAGCAGTGGGGGCGGCGGGGAGCTGTTTTTT
>TRBV28|.|TRBJ1-1|.|17
CASSTRVYRELAHEAFF
TGTGCCAGCAGCACAAGGGTGTACAGGGAATTGGCCCATGAAGCTTTCTTT
>TRBV2|.|TRBJ2-3|.|15
CASTPRREGTDTQYF
TGTGCCAGCACCCCCCGGAGGGAAGGCACAGATACGCAGTATTTT
>TRBV7-9|few|TRBJ2-5|.|16
CASSLLRAVLGETQYF
TGTGCCAGCAGCTTACTCAGGGCGGTTCTGGGGGAGACCCAGTACTTC
>TRBV24-1|.|TRBJ2-3|TRBD2|16
CATSDFAGGSTDTQYF
TGTGCCACCAGTGATTTCGCGGGGGGGAGCACAGATACGCAGTATTTT
>TRBV28|.|TRBJ2-4|TRBD1|14
CASSPDRGWNIQYF
TGTGCCAGCAGTCCTGACAGGGGGTGGAACATTCAGTACTTC